This T cell receptor (beta chain) was retrieved from a study of neurological immune-mediated disorders. Notes on the study in general: The greatest degree of TCR clonal expansion was observed in HTLV-1-associated myelopathy, with the lowest in multiple sclerosis, below that of healthy controls. Expanded clones shared no identical CDR3 amino acid sequences across subjects, which suggested private TCR-beta repertoires in all groups.

The team produced cDNA through 5'RACE using 10-nucleotide random UMIs. MiXCR was run by TCRdb on the 5' RACE reads, yielding one entry per CDR3 protein. The table records more than 50,000 distinct CDR3 sequences, approximately 3.1% of them present only once. This clonotype was seen at least ten times. Antigen unknown. Germline loops: CDR1 MDHEN, CDR2 SYDVKM. This CDR3 spans 14 amino acids. After removal of 5 bases from V and 7 bases from J, the junction contained 6 bases not matched to a gene. The unsorted libraries were made from 2 million PBMCs kept at -80 C. This chain connects TRBV28 to TRBJ1-5; TRBD1 matches at 9 bases. This receptor was identified in a woman between 55 and 75 years old with multiple sclerosis. Material for sequencing was PBMCs. The CDR3 loop reads CASSRTGEAQPQHF. The CDR3 DNA is TGTGCCAGCAGTAGGACAGGGGAGGCCCAGCCCCAGCATTTT. Supplemented by reference TRBV28 and TRBJ1-5, the full variable domain reads DVKVTQSSRYLVKRTGEKVFLECVQDMDHENMFWYRQDPGLGLRLIYFSYDVKMKEKGDIPEGYSVSREKKERFSLILESASTNQTSMYLCASSRTGEAQPQHFGDGTRLSIL.